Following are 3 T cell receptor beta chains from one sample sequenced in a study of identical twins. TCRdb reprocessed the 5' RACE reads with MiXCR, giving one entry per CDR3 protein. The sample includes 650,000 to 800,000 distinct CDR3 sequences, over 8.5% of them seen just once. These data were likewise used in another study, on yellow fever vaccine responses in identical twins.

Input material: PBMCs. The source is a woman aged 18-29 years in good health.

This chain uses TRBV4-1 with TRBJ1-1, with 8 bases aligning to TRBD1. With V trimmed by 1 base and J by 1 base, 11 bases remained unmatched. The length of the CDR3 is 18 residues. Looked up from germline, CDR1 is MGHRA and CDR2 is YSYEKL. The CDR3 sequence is CASSQAPHLGQANTEAFF. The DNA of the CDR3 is TGCGCCAGCAGCCAAGCCCCTCATTTGGGACAGGCGAACACTGAAGCTTTCTTT.

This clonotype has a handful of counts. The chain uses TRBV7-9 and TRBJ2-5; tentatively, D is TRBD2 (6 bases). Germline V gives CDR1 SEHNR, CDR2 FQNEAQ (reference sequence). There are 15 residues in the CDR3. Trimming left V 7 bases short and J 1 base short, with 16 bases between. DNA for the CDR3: TGTGCCAGCAACGTAAGAGGACTACTCCAAGAGACCCAGTACTTC. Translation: CASNVRGLLQETQYF. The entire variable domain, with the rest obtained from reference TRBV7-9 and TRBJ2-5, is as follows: DTGVSQNPRHKITKRGQNVTFRCDPISEHNRLYWYRQTLGQGPEFLTYFQNEAQLEKSRLLSDRFSAERPKGSFSTLEIQRTEQGDSAMYLCASNVRGLLQETQYFGPGTRLLVL.

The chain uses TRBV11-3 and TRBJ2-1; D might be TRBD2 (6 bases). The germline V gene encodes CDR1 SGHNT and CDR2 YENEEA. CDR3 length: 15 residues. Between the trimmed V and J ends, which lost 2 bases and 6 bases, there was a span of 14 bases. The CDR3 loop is CASSLPGRPLNEQFF. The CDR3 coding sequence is TGTGCCAGCAGCTTACCCGGGAGACCCCTCAATGAGCAGTTCTTC. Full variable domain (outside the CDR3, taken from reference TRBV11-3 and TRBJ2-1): EAGVVQSPRYKIIEKKQPVAFWCNPISGHNTLYWYLQNLGQGPELLIRYENEEAVDDSQLPKDRFSAERLKGVDSTLKIQPAELGDSAVYLCASSLPGRPLNEQFFGPGTRLTVL.